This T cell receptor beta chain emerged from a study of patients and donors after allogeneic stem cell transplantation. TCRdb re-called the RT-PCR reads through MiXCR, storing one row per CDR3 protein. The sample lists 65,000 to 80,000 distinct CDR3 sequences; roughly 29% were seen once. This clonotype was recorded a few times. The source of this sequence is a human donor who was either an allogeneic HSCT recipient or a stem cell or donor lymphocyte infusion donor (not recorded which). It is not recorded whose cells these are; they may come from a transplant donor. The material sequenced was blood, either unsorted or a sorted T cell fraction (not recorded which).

In DNA, the CDR3 is TGTGCCAGCAGCTTAACATGGGAGTATAGCAATCAGCCCCAGCATTTT. Amino acids: CASSLTWEYSNQPQHF. The chain couples TRBV7-3 to TRBJ1-5; D is uncertain. The CDR3 contains 16 residues. Trimming took off 0 bases at V and 0 bases at J, with 9 bases between the two ends. Germline V gives CDR1 SGHTA, CDR2 FQGTGA.